The 29 T cell receptor beta chains listed next were all sequenced from one sample in a study of blood T cell repertoires in COVID-19. Sequencing used immunoSEQ multiplex PCR; TCRdb keeps in-frame clones, though not all of them. The sample comprises 65,000 to 70,000 clones, 60% to 85% of which are singletons, and approximately 20% rests with the top ten. The specimen was peripheral blood. These receptors originate from a human donor in a cohort sampled during active COVID-19.

With regard to this clone: A junction boundary mismatches the germline segment, possibly from a read error. This chain connects TRBV5-1 to TRBJ1-2; D might be TRBD1 (6 bases). Germline values: CDR1 SGHRS, CDR2 YFSETQ. CDR3 length: 11 residues. CDR3 protein: CASSSTGLQSF. In nucleotides, the CDR3 is TGCGCCAGCAGCTCCACAGGGTTACAGAGCTTC. Filled out from reference TRBV5-1 and TRBJ1-2, the complete variable domain reads KAGVTQTPRYLIKTRGQQVTLSCSPISGHRSVSWYQQTPGQGLQFLFEYFSETQRNKGNFPGRFSGRQFSNSRSEMNVSTLELGDSALYLCASSSTGLQSFGSGTRLTVV.

The genes are TRBV11-2 and TRBJ2-7; possibly TRBD1 for D (5 bases). This CDR3 contains 13 residues. Per germline, CDR1 SGHAT and CDR2 FQNNGV. Trimming stripped 1 base from V and 7 bases from J, with 11 bases between. CDR3 region: CASSLGGHGEQYF. The CDR3 DNA follows: TGTGCCAGCAGCTTAGGGGGCCACGGGGAGCAGTACTTC.

The chain carries TRBV13 and TRBJ1-2; TRBD1 aligns across 8 bases. The CDR3 has 15 amino acids. After removal of 5 bases from V and 3 bases from J, the junction contained 8 bases not matched to a gene. Germline-derived CDR1 and CDR2 are PRHDT and FYEKMQ (reference sequence). The CDR3 spells CASSQRTGSYYGYTF. The CDR3 nucleotides read TGTGCCAGCAGCCAACGGACAGGGAGTTACTATGGCTACACCTTC. Complete variable domain (other parts from reference TRBV13 and TRBJ1-2): AAGVIQSPRHLIKEKRETATLKCYPIPRHDTVYWYQQGPGQDPQFLISFYEKMQSDKGSIPDRFSAQQFSDYHSELNMSSLELGDSALYFCASSQRTGSYYGYTFGSGTRLTVV.

The gene calls are TRBV4-1 and TRBJ1-4, with 7 bases identical to TRBD1. Germline-derived CDR1 and CDR2 are MGHRA and YSYEKL. The CDR3 spans 16 residues. V lost 0 bases and J lost 2; bases outside the gene matches: 3. CDR3 protein: CASSQDRGGTNEKLFF. The DNA of the CDR3 is TGCGCCAGCAGCCAAGATCGAGGGGGCACTAATGAAAAACTGTTTTTT.

This sequence joins TRBV7-2 and TRBJ1-6; 10 nucleotides line up with TRBD1. The CDR3 is 15 amino acids. Germline V gene data show CDR1 as SGHTA and CDR2 as FQGNSA. With 3 bases clipped from V and 7 bases from J, the junction kept 3 bases outside the gene matches. CDR3 sequence reads: CASSFGTGANSPLHF. The CDR3 DNA sequence: TGTGCCAGCAGCTTTGGGACAGGGGCAAATTCACCCCTCCACTTT. The whole variable domain, remainder taken from reference TRBV7-2 and TRBJ1-6, is GAGVSQSPSNKVTEKGKDVELRCDPISGHTALYWYRQSLGQGLEFLIYFQGNSAPDKSGLPSDRFSAERTGGSVSTLTIQRTQQEDSAVYLCASSFGTGANSPLHFGNGTRLTVT.

The chain combines TRBV6-1 with TRBJ1-4; TRBD1 aligns across 7 bases. The J segment lost 5 bases and the V segment lost 1 base, leaving 4 bases of the junction unmatched. This CDR3 has 15 amino acids. Germline V gives CDR1 MNHNS, CDR2 SASEGT. The CDR3 is CASSEVRGNNEKLFF. In DNA, the CDR3 is TGTGCCAGCAGTGAAGTCAGGGGGAACAATGAAAAACTGTTTTTT.

The gene calls are TRBV18 and TRBJ2-7; 10 nucleotides agree with TRBD1. The junction had 5 bases not matched to a gene; V was cut back by 5 bases and J by 1 base. The germline gives CDR1 KGHSH, CDR2 LQKENI. The CDR3 extends over 15 amino acids. The CDR3 nucleotides are TGTGCCAGCTCAAGACCGGGACAGGGGTCCTACGAGCAGTACTTC. Amino acids: CASSRPGQGSYEQYF.

The genes are TRBV9 and TRBJ2-1, with 12 bases identical to TRBD1. Germline V gene sequence: CDR1 SGDLS, CDR2 YYNGEE. Germline trimming cut 2 bases from V and 8 bases from J; bases unmatched to any gene: 5. CDR3 size: 15 residues. The CDR3 DNA sequence: TGTGCCAGCAGCGTGGGACAGGGGGCTGCCGATGAGCAGTTCTTC. Translated, it gives CASSVGQGAADEQFF.

The chain combines TRBV19 with TRBJ2-7, with 11 positions matching TRBD2. V trimming: 3 bases; J trimming: 2 bases; junction bases outside the gene matches: 0. The CDR3 extends over 14 amino acids. Per the germline V gene, CDR1 is LNHDA and CDR2 is SQIVND (reference sequence). The CDR3 spells CASSMGLAAYEQYF. In DNA form, the CDR3 reads TGTGCCAGTAGTATGGGACTAGCGGCCTACGAGCAGTACTTC.

V and J are TRBV7-2 and TRBJ1-1; D call uncertain. Germline-derived CDR1 and CDR2 are SGHTA and FQGNSA. The CDR3 has 14 amino acids. Trimming removed 8 bases at V and 1 base at J, with 14 bases between. The CDR3 DNA follows: TGTGCCAGCGTACCGATCCAGGCGAACACTGAAGCTTTCTTT. It translates to CASVPIQANTEAFF.

This chain connects TRBV14 to TRBJ1-2, with a tentative D call TRBD1 (6 bases). Trimming took 4 bases from V and 5 from J, leaving 14 bases between them. The CDR3 has 14 amino acids. Looked up from germline, CDR1 is SGHDN and CDR2 is FVKESK. The CDR3 DNA is TGTGCCAGCAGCCGGGAAACAGGGCAATATGGCTACACCTTC. Translation: CASSRETGQYGYTF. The full variable domain, rest sourced from reference TRBV14 and TRBJ1-2, is EAGVTQFPSHSVIEKGQTVTLRCDPISGHDNLYWYRRVMGKEIKFLLHFVKESKQDESGMPNNRFLAERTGGTYSTLKVQPAELEDSGVYFCASSRETGQYGYTFGSGTRLTVV.

This chain connects TRBV2 to TRBJ2-5; D may be TRBD2 (5 bases). V was trimmed by 11 bases and J by 1 base, leaving 20 bases between them. The CDR3 sequence is 15 residues long. CDR1 SNHLY and CDR2 FYNNEI come from the germline V gene. CDR3 sequence reads: CAVQRGPHSQETQYF. The CDR3 coding sequence is TGTGCCGTCCAAAGAGGGCCTCATTCCCAAGAGACCCAGTACTTC.

The rearrangement uses TRBV10-3 and TRBJ2-7, with TRBD2 as a possible D gene (6 bases). V gave up 1 base and J gave up 1 base, with 8 bases separating them. The CDR3 is 14 residues long. CDR1 ENHRY and CDR2 SYGVKD come from the germline V gene. The CDR3 DNA sequence: TGTGCCATCAGTGAGTTGGGAGGTTCCTACGAGCAGTACTTC. Translated, it gives CAISELGGSYEQYF.

Turning to this clone: The junction differs from germline at one of its ends, possibly a read error. Other DNA variants within this sample encode the same CDR3. The V call is TRBV20-1, the J call TRBJ2-7, with no clear D. Germline-derived CDR1 and CDR2 are DFQATT and SNEGSKA (reference sequence). CDR3 length equals 11 residues. The CDR3 DNA reads TGCAGTGCAAGCCCATCCTATGAGCAGTACTTC. Protein: CSASPSYEQYF.

V gene TRBV9 combines with J gene TRBJ2-2; TRBD1 aligns across 7 bases. The CDR3 consists of 17 residues. J was trimmed by 1 base and V by 0 bases; bases with no gene match: 6. Germline V gives CDR1 SGDLS, CDR2 YYNGEE. CDR3 nucleotide sequence: TGTGCCAGCAGCGTAGGAGAGGGGGCGGGGAACACCGGGGAGCTGTTTTTT. Translating it yields CASSVGEGAGNTGELFF.

This chain uses TRBV9 with TRBJ2-6, with TRBD1 identical over 8 bases. The CDR3 sequence is 17 residues long. Germline CDR1 is SGDLS and CDR2 is YYNGEE. V shed 4 bases and J 3 bases; nucleotides not matched to a gene: 9. The CDR3 loop reads CASSQTWTGFGANVLTF. CDR3 bases: TGTGCCAGCAGCCAAACGTGGACAGGGTTTGGGGCCAACGTCCTGACTTTC. The variable domain in full, with the rest retrieved from reference TRBV9 and TRBJ2-6, is DSGVTQTPKHLITATGQRVTLRCSPRSGDLSVYWYQQSLDQGLQFLIQYYNGEERAKGNILERFSAQQFPDLHSELNLSSLELGDSALYFCASSQTWTGFGANVLTFGAGSRLTVL.

The J gene is TRBJ2-3, the V gene TRBV7-8; 10 bases match TRBD1. This CDR3 region has 16 residues. V shed 6 bases and J 2 bases; nucleotides not matched to a gene: 8. CDR1 is SGHVS and CDR2 is FQNEAQ in the germline V gene. CDR3 sequence: CASSTLDRGSTDTQYF. The DNA of the CDR3 is TGTGCCAGCAGTACATTGGACAGGGGGTCCACAGATACGCAGTATTTT.

The rearrangement uses TRBV10-1 and TRBJ2-3; 7 nucleotides agree with TRBD2. V dropped 5 bases and J dropped 1; count of bases not matched to a gene: 0. CDR3 length: 13 amino acids. Germline-derived CDR1 and CDR2 are WNHNN and SYGVQD (reference sequence). Here the CDR3 DNA reads TGCGCCAGCAGTAGCGGGGGCACAGATACGCAGTATTTT. This gives the protein CASSSGGTDTQYF.

The J gene is TRBJ1-5, the V gene TRBV5-1, with a possible D match to TRBD1 (6 bases). V was shortened by 0 bases and J by 5 bases, with 12 bases between the two germline ends. The CDR3 runs 15 residues. From germline, CDR1 is SGHRS and CDR2 YFSETQ. CDR3 DNA sequence: TGCGCCAGCAGCTTGGGCGTGGGGGCCGATCAGCCCCAGCATTTT. This codes for CASSLGVGADQPQHF.

This chain uses TRBV5-1 with TRBJ2-2; unclear D gene. Germline V lookup: CDR1 SGHRS, CDR2 YFSETQ. The CDR3 spans 13 residues. Trimming removed 1 base from V and 4 bases from J, with 5 bases in between. Written as DNA, the CDR3 is TGCGCCAGCAGCTTGCAGGTCACCGGGGAGCTGTTTTTT. Its protein is CASSLQVTGELFF.

The CDR3 reads CASSQTVIWPQHF. CDR3 nucleotide sequence: TGTGCCAGCAGTCAGACAGTAATTTGGCCCCAGCATTTT. This chain links TRBV6-5 with TRBJ1-5, with D possibly being TRBD1 (5 bases). Per the germline V gene, CDR1 is MNHEY and CDR2 is SVGAGI. This CDR3 is built from 13 residues. V was trimmed by 5 bases and J by 9 bases, leaving 14 bases between them.

This chain joins TRBV7-2 and TRBJ2-7; tentative D call: TRBD2 (6 bases). The CDR3 length is 13 residues. V was shortened by 5 bases and J by 7 bases, with 15 bases between the two germline ends. In germline, CDR1 is SGHTA, CDR2 FQGNSA. The CDR3 nucleotides are TGTGCCAGCAGCCCAAACACTGGAGGGGAGCAGTACTTC. Translation: CASSPNTGGEQYF.

The chain uses TRBV24-1 and TRBJ2-1; 9 nucleotides line up with TRBD1. With V trimmed by 2 bases and J by 9 bases, 13 bases remained unmatched. This CDR3 is 17 amino acids long. Per the germline V gene, CDR1 is KGHDR and CDR2 is SFDVKD. Here the CDR3 DNA reads TGTGCCACCAGTGATTCCTTGGACAGGGGAAAAGCCGGTGAGCAGTTCTTC. Translation gives CATSDSLDRGKAGEQFF.

The chain employs TRBV4-2 and TRBJ2-6; D call uncertain. Trimming removed 0 bases at V and 4 bases at J, with 7 bases between. The CDR3 is made up of 15 amino acids. Germline values: CDR1 LGHNA, CDR2 YNFKEQ. CDR3 region: CASSQESPGANVLTF. CDR3 DNA sequence: TGTGCCAGCAGCCAAGAGTCCCCAGGGGCCAACGTCCTGACTTTC.

This chain links TRBV4-3 with TRBJ1-4, with 11 bases fitting TRBD1. The V segment lost 4 bases and the J segment 7 bases; nucleotides outside the gene matches: 8. CDR3 length equals 16 residues. CDR1 LGHNA and CDR2 YSLEER come from the germline V gene. The chain's CDR3 is CASSPPAGQGVEKLFF. Here the CDR3 DNA reads TGCGCCAGCAGCCCGCCGGCGGGACAGGGGGTTGAAAAACTGTTTTTT.

The V gene is TRBV2, the J gene TRBJ2-2; TRBD2 agrees at 8 bases. Per germline, CDR1 SNHLY and CDR2 FYNNEI. The V segment lost 6 bases and the J segment 4 bases; nucleotides outside the gene matches: 10. There are 16 residues in the CDR3. Here the CDR3 reads CASSPGRGEGTGELFF. In nucleotides, the CDR3 is TGTGCCAGCAGCCCCGGGCGGGGGGAGGGCACCGGGGAGCTGTTTTTT.

A few counts support this clone. The chain is built from TRBV5-1 and TRBJ1-1, with D maybe TRBD1 (6 bases). This CDR3 contains 17 residues. The germline CDR1 and CDR2 sequences are SGHRS and YFSETQ. V shed 4 bases and J shed 1 base, with 20 bases lying between them. The CDR3 DNA follows: TGCGCCAGCAGCGTATCCGGGACACCCGCCGGGAACACTGAAGCTTTCTTT. It is translated as CASSVSGTPAGNTEAFF.

The CDR3 loop reads CASSQDTGGGKNSPLHF. DNA for the CDR3: TGCGCCAGCAGCCAAGATACAGGGGGCGGGAAGAATTCACCCCTCCACTTT. The V gene is TRBV4-3, the J gene TRBJ1-6, with 9 bases lining up with TRBD1. Germline V gives CDR1 LGHNA, CDR2 YSLEER. V lost 0 bases and J lost 7; bases outside the gene matches: 7. There are 17 residues in the CDR3.

This chain joins TRBV5-1 and TRBJ2-2; 13 bases are a match to TRBD2. CDR3 length equals 17 residues. The V segment lost 6 bases and the J segment 0 bases; nucleotides outside the gene matches: 5. CDR1 is SGHRS and CDR2 is YFSETQ in the germline V gene. This CDR3 is CASTRLAGGTNTGELFF. The CDR3 coding sequence is TGCGCCAGCACGAGACTAGCGGGAGGTACGAACACCGGGGAGCTGTTTTTT.